This T cell receptor beta chain was documented in a study of blood T cell repertoires in COVID-19 (dated by TCRdb to 2020 to 2022). A note on the overall study: Collaborator samples came from the United States, Italy and Spain and covered acute and convalescent phases of COVID-19. Subjects who had been exposed to COVID-19, were actively infected with it, or had recovered from it provided the deeply sampled blood TCRbeta repertoires that made up the dataset. The prospective study material was composed of cDNA or gDNA derived from T cells, B-cell-depleted T cells, or PBMCs. Sample metadata almost always included a de-identified subject ID, COVID-19 status, age in years and sex. Where available, HLA class I and class II types were taken from metadata supplied by the sample provider and were not determined by assay-based typing. The repertoires were made available in a free public database intended to serve as a resource for research on the immune response to SARS-CoV-2. The samples were drawn from the first 160 participants of the ongoing ImmuneRACE study and from 1,254 subjects provided by 6 global collaborators. The study at large found these results: How much clinical and demographic metadata was included differed by source and by participant, and the metadata was provided uncurated.

The collaborating institutions used their own protocols to collect whole blood in K2EDTA tubes. For TCRbeta analysis, collaborators shipped samples as frozen whole blood, isolated PBMCs, or DNA extracted from either of those sample types. CDR1 and CDR2 (LNHNV, YYDKDF) derive from the germline V gene (reference sequence). The CDR3 sequence holds 14 residues, the cysteine and phenylalanine included. Only the CDR3 DNA is retained, 42 bases long and in frame from the first base. V loses 9 bases, J loses 0 bases, and the germline ends lie 12 bases apart. In regard to this clone: Its binding antigen is unknown. Per-nucleotide qualities are absent, and no much larger clonotype sits a single base away.

The immunoSEQ Assay, a bias-controlled multiplex PCR, was used to amplify TCRbeta CDR3 regions from genomic DNA. The original pipeline was this. Within the assay, amplification of reference gene primers was used to estimate how many nucleated cells each sample contained. To quantify the absolute abundance of each unique TCRbeta CDR3 rearrangement, sequence reads were collapsed and filtered. For each sample, productive Simpson clonality was calculated by taking the square root of Simpson's diversity index across productive rearrangements. What TCRdb holds here is the immuneACCESS table cut down to in-frame rearrangements. Part of the clones is not present; checked against another copy, under half of the missing clones reflect an unresolved V gene, and the others are unexplained. That table gives V, J and clone size, and the DNA gave D and trimming. The sample includes some 100,000 clones, with around nine tenths observed a single time. The top ten clones comprise about 9.4% of the sample.

The specimen sequenced was peripheral blood. This clonotype originated in a man over 45 with acute or convalescent COVID-19. The receptor chain draws on TRBV15 and TRBJ1-3; the D gene is perhaps TRBD1, on 5 matching bases. The nucleotides are TGTGCCACTAGGCAGGGTCGCTCTGGAAACACCATATATTTT. It codes for CATRQGRSGNTIYF.